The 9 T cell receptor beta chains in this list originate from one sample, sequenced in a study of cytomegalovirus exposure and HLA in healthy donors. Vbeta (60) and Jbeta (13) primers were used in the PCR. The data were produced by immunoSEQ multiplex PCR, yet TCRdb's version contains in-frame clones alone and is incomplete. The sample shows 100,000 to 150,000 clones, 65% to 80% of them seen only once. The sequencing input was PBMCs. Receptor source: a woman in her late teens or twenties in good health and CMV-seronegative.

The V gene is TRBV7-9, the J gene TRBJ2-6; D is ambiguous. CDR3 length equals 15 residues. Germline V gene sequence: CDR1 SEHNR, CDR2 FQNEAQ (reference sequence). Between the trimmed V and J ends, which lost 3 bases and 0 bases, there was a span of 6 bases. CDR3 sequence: CASSFSSSGANVLTF. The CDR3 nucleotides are TGTGCCAGCAGCTTCTCCTCCTCTGGGGCCAACGTCCTGACTTTC.

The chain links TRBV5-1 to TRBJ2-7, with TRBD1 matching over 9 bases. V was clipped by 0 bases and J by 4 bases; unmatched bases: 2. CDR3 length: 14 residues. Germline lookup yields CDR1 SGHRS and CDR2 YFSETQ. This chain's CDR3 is CASSLAGQGYEQYF. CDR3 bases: TGCGCCAGCAGCTTGGCGGGACAGGGATACGAGCAGTACTTC.

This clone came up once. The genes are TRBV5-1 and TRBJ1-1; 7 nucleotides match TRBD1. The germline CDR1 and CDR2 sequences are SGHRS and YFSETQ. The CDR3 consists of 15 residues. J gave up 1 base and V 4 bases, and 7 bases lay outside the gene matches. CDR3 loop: CASSPQGDPNTEAFF. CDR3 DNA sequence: TGCGCCAGCAGCCCCCAGGGGGACCCGAACACTGAAGCTTTCTTT. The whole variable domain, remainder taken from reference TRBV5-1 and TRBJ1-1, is KAGVTQTPRYLIKTRGQQVTLSCSPISGHRSVSWYQQTPGQGLQFLFEYFSETQRNKGNFPGRFSGRQFSNSRSEMNVSTLELGDSALYLCASSPQGDPNTEAFFGQGTRLTVV.

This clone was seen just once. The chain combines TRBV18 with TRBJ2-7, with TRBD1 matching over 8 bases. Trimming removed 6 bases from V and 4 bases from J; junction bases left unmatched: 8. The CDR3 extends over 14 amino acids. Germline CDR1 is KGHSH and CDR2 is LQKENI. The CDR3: CASSRGRGPYEQYF. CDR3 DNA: TGTGCCAGCTCGCGTGGCAGGGGGCCATACGAGCAGTACTTC. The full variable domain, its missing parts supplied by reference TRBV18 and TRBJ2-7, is NAGVMQNPRHLVRRRGQEARLRCSPMKGHSHVYWYRQLPEEGLKFMVYLQKENIIDESGMPKERFSAEFPKEGPSILRIQQVVRGDSAAYFCASSRGRGPYEQYFGPGTRLTVT.

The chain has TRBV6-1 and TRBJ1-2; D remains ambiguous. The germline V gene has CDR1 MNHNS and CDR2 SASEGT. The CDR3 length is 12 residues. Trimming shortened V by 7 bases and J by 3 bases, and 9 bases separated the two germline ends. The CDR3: CASTPSDYGYTF. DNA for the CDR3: TGTGCCAGCACCCCGTCCGACTATGGCTACACCTTC.

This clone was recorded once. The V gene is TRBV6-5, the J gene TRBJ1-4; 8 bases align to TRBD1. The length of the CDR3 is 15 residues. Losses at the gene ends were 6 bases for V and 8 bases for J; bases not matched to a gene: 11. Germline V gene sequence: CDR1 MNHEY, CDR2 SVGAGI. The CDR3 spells CASRPPGGAGEKLFF. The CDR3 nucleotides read TGTGCCAGCAGGCCACCAGGGGGCGCAGGGGAAAAACTGTTTTTT.

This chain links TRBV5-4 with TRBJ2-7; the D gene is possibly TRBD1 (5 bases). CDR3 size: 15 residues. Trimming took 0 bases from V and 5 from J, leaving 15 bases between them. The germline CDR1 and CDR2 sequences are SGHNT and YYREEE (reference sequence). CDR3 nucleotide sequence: TGTGCCAGCAGCTTGGGAACTGGGGCGGTAGACGAGCAGTACTTC. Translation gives CASSLGTGAVDEQYF.

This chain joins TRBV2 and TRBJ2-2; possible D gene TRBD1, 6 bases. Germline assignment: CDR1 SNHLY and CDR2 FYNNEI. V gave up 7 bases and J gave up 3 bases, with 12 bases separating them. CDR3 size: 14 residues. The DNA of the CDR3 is TGTGCCAGCAACCCTCAGGGGTACACCGGGGAGCTGTTTTTT. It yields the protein CASNPQGYTGELFF. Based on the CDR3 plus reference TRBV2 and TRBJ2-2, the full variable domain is EPEVTQTPSHQVTQMGQEVILRCVPISNHLYFYWYRQILGQKVEFLVSFYNNEISEKSEIFDDQFSVERPDGSNFTLKIRSTKLEDSAMYFCASNPQGYTGELFFGEGSRLTVL.

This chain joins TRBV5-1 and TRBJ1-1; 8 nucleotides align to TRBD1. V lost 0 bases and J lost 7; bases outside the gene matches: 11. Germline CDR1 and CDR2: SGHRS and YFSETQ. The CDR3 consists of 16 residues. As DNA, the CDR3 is TGCGCCAGCAGCTTGGGGACAGGGATCCGAACTTTTGAAGCTTTCTTT. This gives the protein CASSLGTGIRTFEAFF.